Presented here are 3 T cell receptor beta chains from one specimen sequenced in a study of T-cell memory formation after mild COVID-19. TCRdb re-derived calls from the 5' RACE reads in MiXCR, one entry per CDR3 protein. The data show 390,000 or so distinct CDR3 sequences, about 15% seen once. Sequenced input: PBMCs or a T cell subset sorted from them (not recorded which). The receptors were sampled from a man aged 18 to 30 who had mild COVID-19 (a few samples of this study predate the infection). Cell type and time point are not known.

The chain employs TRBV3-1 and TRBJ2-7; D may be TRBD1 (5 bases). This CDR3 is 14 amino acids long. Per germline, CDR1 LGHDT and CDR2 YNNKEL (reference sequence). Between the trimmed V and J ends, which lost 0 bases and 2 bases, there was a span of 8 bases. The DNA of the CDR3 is TGTGCCAGCAGCCAAGATATCAGGGCCTACGAGCAGTACTTC. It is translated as CASSQDIRAYEQYF.

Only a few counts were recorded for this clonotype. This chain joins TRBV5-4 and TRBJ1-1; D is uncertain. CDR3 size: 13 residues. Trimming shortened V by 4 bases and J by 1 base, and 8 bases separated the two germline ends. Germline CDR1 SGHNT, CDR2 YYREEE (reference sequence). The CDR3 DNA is TGTGCCAGCAGCCAAACGAGGAACACTGAAGCTTTCTTT. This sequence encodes CASSQTRNTEAFF. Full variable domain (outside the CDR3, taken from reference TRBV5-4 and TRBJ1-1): ETGVTQSPTHLIKTRGQQVTLRCSSQSGHNTVSWYQQALGQGPQFIFQYYREEENGRGNFPPRFSGLQFPNYSSELNVNALELDDSALYLCASSQTRNTEAFFGQGTRLTVV.

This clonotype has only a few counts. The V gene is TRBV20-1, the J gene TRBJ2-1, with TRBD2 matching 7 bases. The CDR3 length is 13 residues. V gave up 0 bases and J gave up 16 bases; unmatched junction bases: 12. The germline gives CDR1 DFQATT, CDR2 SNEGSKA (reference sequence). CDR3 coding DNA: TGCAGTGCTAGAGATGGAGGGACTATGGAGTTCTTCTTC. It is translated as CSARDGGTMEFFF.